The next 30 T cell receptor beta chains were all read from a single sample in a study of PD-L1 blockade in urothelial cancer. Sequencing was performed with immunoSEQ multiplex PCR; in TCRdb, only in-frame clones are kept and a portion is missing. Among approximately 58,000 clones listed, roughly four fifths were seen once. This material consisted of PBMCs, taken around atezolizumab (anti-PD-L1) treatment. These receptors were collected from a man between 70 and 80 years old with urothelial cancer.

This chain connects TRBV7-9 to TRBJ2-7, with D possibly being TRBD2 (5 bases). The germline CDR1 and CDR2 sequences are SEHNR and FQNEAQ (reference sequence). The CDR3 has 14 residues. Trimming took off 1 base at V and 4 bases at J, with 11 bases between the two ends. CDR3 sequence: CASSLGGFSYEQYF. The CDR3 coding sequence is TGTGCCAGCAGCTTAGGCGGGTTTTCTTACGAGCAGTACTTC.

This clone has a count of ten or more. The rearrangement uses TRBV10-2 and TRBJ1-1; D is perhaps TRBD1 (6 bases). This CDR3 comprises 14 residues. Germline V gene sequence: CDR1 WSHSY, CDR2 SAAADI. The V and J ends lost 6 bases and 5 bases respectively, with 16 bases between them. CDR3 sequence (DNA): TGCGCCAGCAGGTCACAAGGGGGAGAGACTGAAGCTTTCTTT. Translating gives CASRSQGGETEAFF.

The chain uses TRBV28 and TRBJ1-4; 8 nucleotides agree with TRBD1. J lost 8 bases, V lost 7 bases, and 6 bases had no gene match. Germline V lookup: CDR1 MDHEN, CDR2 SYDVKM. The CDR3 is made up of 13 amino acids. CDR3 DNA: TGTGCCAGCAACCCAGGACAGGGCGAAAAACTGTTTTTT. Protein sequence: CASNPGQGEKLFF.

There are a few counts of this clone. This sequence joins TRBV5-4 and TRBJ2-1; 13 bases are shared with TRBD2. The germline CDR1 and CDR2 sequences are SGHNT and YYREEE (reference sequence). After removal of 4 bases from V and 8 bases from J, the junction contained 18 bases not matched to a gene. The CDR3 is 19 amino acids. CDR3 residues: CASSPPGLAGPSGLYEQFF. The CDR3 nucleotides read TGTGCCAGCAGCCCACCGGGACTAGCGGGACCAAGCGGTTTGTATGAGCAGTTCTTC.

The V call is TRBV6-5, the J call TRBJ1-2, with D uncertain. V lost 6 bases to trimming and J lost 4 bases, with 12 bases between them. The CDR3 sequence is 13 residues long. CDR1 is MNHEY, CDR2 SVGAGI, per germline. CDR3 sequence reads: CASRQDSPYGYTF. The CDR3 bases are TGTGCCAGCAGGCAGGATTCCCCCTATGGCTACACCTTC.

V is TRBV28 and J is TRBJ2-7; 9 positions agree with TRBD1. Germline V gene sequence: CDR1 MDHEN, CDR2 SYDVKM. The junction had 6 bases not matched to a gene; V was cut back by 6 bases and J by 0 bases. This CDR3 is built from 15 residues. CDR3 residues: CASSAGDRASYEQYF. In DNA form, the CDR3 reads TGTGCCAGCAGCGCCGGGGACAGGGCCTCCTACGAGCAGTACTTC.

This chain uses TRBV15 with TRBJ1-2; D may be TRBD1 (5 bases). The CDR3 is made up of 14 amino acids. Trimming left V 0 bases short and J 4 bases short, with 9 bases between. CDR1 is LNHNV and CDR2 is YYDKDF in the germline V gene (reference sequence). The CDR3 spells CATSRETVFYGYTF. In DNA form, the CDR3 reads TGTGCCACCAGCAGAGAGACAGTCTTCTATGGCTACACCTTC.

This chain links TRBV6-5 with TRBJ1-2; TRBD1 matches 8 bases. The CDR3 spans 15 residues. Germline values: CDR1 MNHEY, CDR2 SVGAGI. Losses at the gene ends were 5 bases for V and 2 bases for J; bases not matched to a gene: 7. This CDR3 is CASSHRQGRNYGYTF. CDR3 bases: TGTGCCAGCAGTCACCGACAGGGGAGAAACTATGGCTACACCTTC.

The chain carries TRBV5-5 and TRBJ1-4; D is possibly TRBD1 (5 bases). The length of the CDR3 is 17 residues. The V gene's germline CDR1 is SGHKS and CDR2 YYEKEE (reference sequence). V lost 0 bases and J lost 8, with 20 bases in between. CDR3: CASSLEVQGGYLEKLFF. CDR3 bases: TGTGCCAGCAGCTTGGAGGTCCAGGGCGGATATTTGGAAAAACTGTTTTTT.

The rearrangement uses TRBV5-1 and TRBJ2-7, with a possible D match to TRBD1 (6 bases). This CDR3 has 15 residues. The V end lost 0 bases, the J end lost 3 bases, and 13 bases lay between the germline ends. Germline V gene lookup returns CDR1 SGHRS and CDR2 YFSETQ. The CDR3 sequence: CASSLATGPGYEQYF. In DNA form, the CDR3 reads TGCGCCAGCAGCTTGGCGACAGGCCCGGGCTACGAGCAGTACTTC.

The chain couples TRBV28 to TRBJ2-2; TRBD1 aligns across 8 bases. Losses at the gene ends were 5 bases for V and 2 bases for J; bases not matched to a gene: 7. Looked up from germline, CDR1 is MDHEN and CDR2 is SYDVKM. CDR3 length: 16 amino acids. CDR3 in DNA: TGTGCCAGCAGTGCCCTTTCAGGGGGCAACACCGGGGAGCTGTTTTTT. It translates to CASSALSGGNTGELFF. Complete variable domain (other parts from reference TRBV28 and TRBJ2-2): DVKVTQSSRYLVKRTGEKVFLECVQDMDHENMFWYRQDPGLGLRLIYFSYDVKMKEKGDIPEGYSVSREKKERFSLILESASTNQTSMYLCASSALSGGNTGELFFGEGSRLTVL.

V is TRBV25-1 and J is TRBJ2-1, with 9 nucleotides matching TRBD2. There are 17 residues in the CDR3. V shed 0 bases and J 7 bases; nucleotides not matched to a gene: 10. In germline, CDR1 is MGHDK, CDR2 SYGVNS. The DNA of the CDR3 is TGTGCCAGCAGTGAATACGGCGCTAGCGGGATGGGGAATGAGCAGTTCTTC. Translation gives CASSEYGASGMGNEQFF.

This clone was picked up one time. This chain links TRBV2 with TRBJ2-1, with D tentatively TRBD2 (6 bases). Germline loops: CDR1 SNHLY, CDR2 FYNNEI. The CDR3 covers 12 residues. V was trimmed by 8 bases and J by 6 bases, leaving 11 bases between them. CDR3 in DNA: TGTGCCAGCGGGAGGCTCCCCAATGAGCAGTTCTTC. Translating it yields CASGRLPNEQFF.

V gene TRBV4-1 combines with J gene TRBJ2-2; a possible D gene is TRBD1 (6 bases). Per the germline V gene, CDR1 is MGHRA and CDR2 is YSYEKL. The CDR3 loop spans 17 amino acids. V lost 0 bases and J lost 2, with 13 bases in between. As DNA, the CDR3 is TGCGCCAGCAGCCAAGAACCTCGGACAGTAAACACCGGGGAGCTGTTTTTT. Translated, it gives CASSQEPRTVNTGELFF.

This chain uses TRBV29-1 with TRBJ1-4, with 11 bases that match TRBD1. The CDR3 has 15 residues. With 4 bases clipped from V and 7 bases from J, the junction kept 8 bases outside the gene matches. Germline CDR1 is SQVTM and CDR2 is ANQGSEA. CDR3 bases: TGCAGCGTTGGTGGACAGGGGGCTTCGGGTGAAAAACTGTTTTTT. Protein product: CSVGGQGASGEKLFF.

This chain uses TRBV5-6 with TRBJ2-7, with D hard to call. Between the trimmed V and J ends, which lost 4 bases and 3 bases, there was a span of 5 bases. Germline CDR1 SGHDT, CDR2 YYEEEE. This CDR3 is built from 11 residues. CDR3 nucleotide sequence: TGTGCCAGCAGCACACACTACGAGCAGTACTTC. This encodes CASSTHYEQYF.

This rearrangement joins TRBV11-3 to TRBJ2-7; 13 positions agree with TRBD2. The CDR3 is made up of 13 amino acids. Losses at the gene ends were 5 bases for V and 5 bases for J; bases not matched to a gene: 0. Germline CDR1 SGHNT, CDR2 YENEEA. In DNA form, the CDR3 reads TGTGCCAGCAGCACTAGCGGGAGGGACGAGCAGTACTTC. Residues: CASSTSGRDEQYF. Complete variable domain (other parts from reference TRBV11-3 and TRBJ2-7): EAGVVQSPRYKIIEKKQPVAFWCNPISGHNTLYWYLQNLGQGPELLIRYENEEAVDDSQLPKDRFSAERLKGVDSTLKIQPAELGDSAVYLCASSTSGRDEQYFGPGTRLTVT.

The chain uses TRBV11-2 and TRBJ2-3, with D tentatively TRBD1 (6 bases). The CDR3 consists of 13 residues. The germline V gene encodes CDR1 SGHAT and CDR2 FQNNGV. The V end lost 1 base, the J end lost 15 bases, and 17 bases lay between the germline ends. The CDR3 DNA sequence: TGTGCCAGCAGCTTAGGGGGTCAGGGGCCAGATTATTTT. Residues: CASSLGGQGPDYF.

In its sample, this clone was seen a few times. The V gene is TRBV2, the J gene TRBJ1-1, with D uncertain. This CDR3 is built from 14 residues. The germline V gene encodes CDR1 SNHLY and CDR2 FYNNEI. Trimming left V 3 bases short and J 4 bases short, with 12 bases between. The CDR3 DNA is TGTGCCAGCAGTGATTTTCCAGGTGCCACTGAAGCTTTCTTT. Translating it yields CASSDFPGATEAFF.

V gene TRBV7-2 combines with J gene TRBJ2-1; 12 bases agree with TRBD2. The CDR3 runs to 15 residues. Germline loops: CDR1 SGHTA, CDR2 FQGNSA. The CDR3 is CASQGLAGGGNEQFF. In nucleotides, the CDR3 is TGTGCGTCCCAGGGGCTAGCGGGAGGGGGTAATGAGCAGTTCTTC.

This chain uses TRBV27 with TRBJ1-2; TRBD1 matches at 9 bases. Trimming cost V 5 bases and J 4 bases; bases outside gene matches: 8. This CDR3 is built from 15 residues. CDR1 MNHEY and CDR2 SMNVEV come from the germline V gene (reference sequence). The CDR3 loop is CASSRTGGAGYGYTF. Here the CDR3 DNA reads TGTGCCAGCAGTAGAACAGGGGGCGCGGGCTATGGCTACACCTTC.

CDR3 loop: CSAGTSGRGEQFF. As DNA, the CDR3 is TGCAGCGCCGGGACTAGCGGGAGGGGTGAGCAGTTCTTC. The chain joins TRBV29-1 to TRBJ2-1; 16 bases fit TRBD2. V lost 7 bases and J lost 9; bases outside the gene matches: 3. This CDR3 contains 13 residues. CDR1 is SQVTM, CDR2 ANQGSEA, per germline.

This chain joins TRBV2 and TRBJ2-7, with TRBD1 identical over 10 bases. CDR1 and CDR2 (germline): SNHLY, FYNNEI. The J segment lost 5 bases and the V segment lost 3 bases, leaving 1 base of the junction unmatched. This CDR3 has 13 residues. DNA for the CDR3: TGTGCCAGCAGTGAGGGGACAGGGGACGAGCAGTACTTC. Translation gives CASSEGTGDEQYF.

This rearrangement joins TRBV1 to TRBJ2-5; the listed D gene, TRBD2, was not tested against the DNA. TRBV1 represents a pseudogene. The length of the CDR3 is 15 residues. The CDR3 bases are TGCACCAGCAGCTGTATGGCGGGAGGGGGGGAGACCCAGTACTTC. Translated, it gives CTSSCMAGGGETQYF.

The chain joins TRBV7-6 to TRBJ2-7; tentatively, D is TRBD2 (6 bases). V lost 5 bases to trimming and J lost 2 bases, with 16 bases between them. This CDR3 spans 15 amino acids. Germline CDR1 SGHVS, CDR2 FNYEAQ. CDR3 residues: CASSGTGDLAYEQYF. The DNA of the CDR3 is TGTGCCAGCAGCGGAACCGGGGACTTAGCCTACGAGCAGTACTTC.

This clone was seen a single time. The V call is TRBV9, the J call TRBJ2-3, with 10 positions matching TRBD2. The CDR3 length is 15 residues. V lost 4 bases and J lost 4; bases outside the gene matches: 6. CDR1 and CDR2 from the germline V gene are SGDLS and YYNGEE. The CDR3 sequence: CASSPPLAGADTQYF. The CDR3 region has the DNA TGTGCCAGCAGCCCCCCCCTAGCGGGAGCAGATACGCAGTATTTT.

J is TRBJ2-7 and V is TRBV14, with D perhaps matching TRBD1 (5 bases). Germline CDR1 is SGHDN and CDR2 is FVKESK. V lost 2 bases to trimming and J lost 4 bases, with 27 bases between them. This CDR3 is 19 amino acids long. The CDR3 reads CASSQLVLDLGQGEYEQYF. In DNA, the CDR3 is TGTGCCAGCAGCCAATTGGTTTTGGACCTAGGGCAGGGCGAGTACGAGCAGTACTTC.

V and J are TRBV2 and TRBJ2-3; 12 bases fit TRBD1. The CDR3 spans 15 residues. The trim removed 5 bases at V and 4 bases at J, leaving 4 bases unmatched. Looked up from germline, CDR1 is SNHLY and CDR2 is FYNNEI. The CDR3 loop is CASSTGTGGADTQYF. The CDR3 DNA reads TGTGCCAGCAGTACCGGGACAGGGGGCGCAGATACGCAGTATTTT.

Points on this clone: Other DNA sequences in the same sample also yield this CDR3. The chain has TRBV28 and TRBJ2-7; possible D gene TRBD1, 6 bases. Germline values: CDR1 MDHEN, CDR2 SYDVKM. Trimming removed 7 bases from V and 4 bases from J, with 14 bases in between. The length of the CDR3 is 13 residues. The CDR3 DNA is TGTGCCAGCAAAAGAACAGGGACATACGAGCAGTACTTC. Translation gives CASKRTGTYEQYF.

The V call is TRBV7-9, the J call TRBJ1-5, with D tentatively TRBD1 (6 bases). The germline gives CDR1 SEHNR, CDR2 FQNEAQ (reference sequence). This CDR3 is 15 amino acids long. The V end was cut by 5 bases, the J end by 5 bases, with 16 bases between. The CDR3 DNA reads TGTGCCAGCAGCCGCATGGGGGCAGGGGATCAGCCCCAGCATTTT. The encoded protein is CASSRMGAGDQPQHF.